This TCR beta chain derives from a study of OX40 agonist ivuxolimab in advanced cancers. Study at large: Patients receiving dose escalation had hepatocellular carcinoma, melanoma, renal cell or head and neck cancer.

Data came from immunoSEQ multiplex PCR; TCRdb stores just in-frame clones and leaves some out. In the table there are fewer than 110,000 clones, under 95% of which are singletons. Overall study findings and caveats: Low normalized clonal expansion also occurred in some nonresponding patients.

To note about this clone: Its target is unknown.

The germline gives CDR1 MNHNS, CDR2 SASEGT. Unmatched junction bases numbered 7, after V lost 5 bases and J lost 5 bases. CDR3 length: 15 residues. Sample: CD4+ or CD8+ T cells sorted from blood, taken in a trial of the OX40 agonist ivuxolimab. This TCR came from an adult with an advanced solid tumor such as melanoma, head and neck, liver or kidney cancer. This chain links TRBV6-1 with TRBJ2-3; 10 bases are shared with TRBD2. This CDR3 reads CASSLIAGGLDTQYF. CDR3 DNA sequence: TGTGCCAGCAGTTTGATAGCGGGAGGATTAGATACGCAGTATTTT.